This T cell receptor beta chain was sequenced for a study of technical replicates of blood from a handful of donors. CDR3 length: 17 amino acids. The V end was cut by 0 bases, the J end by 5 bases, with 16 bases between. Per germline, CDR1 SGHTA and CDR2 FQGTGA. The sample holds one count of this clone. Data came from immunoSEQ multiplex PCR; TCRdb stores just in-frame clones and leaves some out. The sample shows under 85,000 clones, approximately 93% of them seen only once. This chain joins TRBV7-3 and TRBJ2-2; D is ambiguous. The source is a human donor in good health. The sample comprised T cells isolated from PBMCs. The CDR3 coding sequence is TGTGCCAGCAGCTTAACTGAAGTGGCTAGTCGGACCGGGGAGCTGTTTTTT. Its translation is CASSLTEVASRTGELFF.